This entry lists 25 T cell receptor beta chains sequenced from one sample in a study of T cell responses to AZD1222 COVID-19 vaccine. Libraries were prepared by immunoSEQ multiplex PCR; TCRdb keeps only in-frame clonotypes and omits some of them. The data show approximately 42,000 clones, with more than 70% seen just once and just under 25% held by the top ten. The material was peripheral blood, obtained 28 days after the second AZD1222 dose. The receptor set was obtained from an adult who received the AZD1222 COVID-19 vaccine.

The chain has TRBV4-3 and TRBJ2-6; D is undetermined. Germline lookup yields CDR1 LGHNA and CDR2 YSLEER. Trimming took off 0 bases at V and 0 bases at J, with 9 bases between the two ends. The CDR3 is 17 residues long. CDR3 amino acids: CASSQEDGNSGANVLTF. The CDR3 region has the DNA TGCGCCAGCAGCCAAGAGGACGGAAACTCTGGGGCCAACGTCCTGACTTTC.

V and J are TRBV7-9 and TRBJ2-7, with a tentative D call TRBD2 (5 bases). CDR1 and CDR2 from the germline V gene are SEHNR and FQNEAQ (reference sequence). The germline V and J ends were trimmed by 2 bases and 2 bases, with 13 bases remaining between them. The CDR3 has 15 residues. The CDR3 sequence is CASSLRPGETYEQYF. The CDR3 DNA sequence: TGTGCCAGCAGCTTACGGCCCGGGGAAACCTACGAGCAGTACTTC. The full variable domain, its missing parts supplied by reference TRBV7-9 and TRBJ2-7, is DTGVSQNPRHKITKRGQNVTFRCDPISEHNRLYWYRQTLGQGPEFLTYFQNEAQLEKSRLLSDRFSAERPKGSFSTLEIQRTEQGDSAMYLCASSLRPGETYEQYFGPGTRLTVT.

V usage is TRBV29-1 and J usage is TRBJ1-4; no clear D gene. The CDR3 totals 12 residues. Germline CDR1 SQVTM, CDR2 ANQGSEA. Trimming took off 4 bases at V and 4 bases at J, with 7 bases between the two ends. The CDR3: CSVGQFNEKLFF. CDR3 DNA: TGCAGCGTTGGTCAGTTTAATGAAAAACTGTTTTTT.

V gene TRBV2 combines with J gene TRBJ2-6; no reliable D call. CDR1 is SNHLY, CDR2 FYNNEI, per germline. Trimming removed 4 bases at V and 0 bases at J, with 13 bases between. This CDR3 comprises 17 residues. The CDR3 nucleotides are TGTGCCAGCAGTGCCAGGATGTCCCTCTCTGGGGCCAACGTCCTGACTTTC. Translated: CASSARMSLSGANVLTF.

This sequence joins TRBV19 and TRBJ1-2; possible D gene TRBD1, 6 bases. CDR1 is LNHDA, CDR2 SQIVND, per germline (reference sequence). The CDR3 is 14 amino acids. Deletions cut 6 bases from V and 5 bases from J, with 16 bases between. DNA of the CDR3: TGTGCCAGTAGCCCCGGACAGCCGACATATGGCTACACCTTC. Amino acids: CASSPGQPTYGYTF.

This clone has a handful of counts. The gene calls are TRBV6-2 or TRBV6-3 and TRBJ2-2; TRBD2 agrees at 8 bases. Germline V gene sequence: CDR1 MNHEY, CDR2 SVGEGT. This CDR3 contains 15 residues. With V trimmed by 6 bases and J by 5 bases, 8 bases remained unmatched. CDR3 in amino acids: CASSLGTRDTGELFF. The DNA for the CDR3 is TGTGCCAGCAGCCTCGGGACTAGGGATACCGGGGAGCTGTTTTTT.

The genes are TRBV5-5 and TRBJ1-3; the D gene is possibly TRBD1 (5 bases). The CDR3 sequence is 16 residues long. Germline loops: CDR1 SGHKS, CDR2 YYEKEE (reference sequence). V shed 0 bases and J shed 2 bases, with 12 bases lying between them. The CDR3 bases are TGTGCCAGCAGCTTGGTGAGGGGTGGGCCTGGAAACACCATATATTTT. The encoded protein is CASSLVRGGPGNTIYF.

The chain is built from TRBV3-1 (or the pseudogene TRBV3-2) and TRBJ2-5, with 10 bases lining up with TRBD2. This CDR3 comprises 16 residues. V dropped 2 bases and J dropped 5; count of bases not matched to a gene: 8. Germline CDR1 and CDR2: LGHDT and YNNKEL (reference sequence). The CDR3 nucleotides read TGTGCCAGCAGCCAAAGAAGCGGGAGGGCCCGGGAGACCCAGTACTTC. Translated, it gives CASSQRSGRARETQYF.

This chain joins TRBV3-1 (or the pseudogene TRBV3-2) and TRBJ1-2; weak D call: TRBD1 (6 bases). The CDR3 runs to 15 residues. Germline CDR1 reads LGHDT; CDR2 reads YNNKEL (reference sequence). V lost 4 bases and J 2 bases, leaving 14 bases between the germline ends. CDR3 coding DNA: TGTGCCAGCAGCCCCTTTACAGGGTCCAACTATGGCTACACCTTC. Protein product: CASSPFTGSNYGYTF.

This clone was recorded once. V is TRBV5-1 and J is TRBJ2-7; 9 nucleotides line up with TRBD1. Per germline, CDR1 SGHRS and CDR2 YFSETQ. V gave up 3 bases and J gave up 4 bases; unmatched junction bases: 11. CDR3 size: 16 residues. The CDR3 DNA reads as TGCGCCAGCAGCTCATTGAAGACCGGGACAGGGTACGAGCAGTACTTC. Translated, it gives CASSSLKTGTGYEQYF.

V gene TRBV30 combines with J gene TRBJ1-2; D is undetermined. Trimming took off 0 bases at V and 11 bases at J, with 10 bases between the two ends. Germline lookup yields CDR1 GTSNPN and CDR2 SVGIG (reference sequence). This CDR3 is built from 11 residues. CDR3 protein: CAWSVRVTYTF. The CDR3 bases are TGTGCCTGGAGTGTACGGGTGACTTACACCTTC.

This clone was seen once. V and J are TRBV10-3 and TRBJ2-3; D tentatively fits TRBD1 or TRBD2 (6 bases each). The germline V and J ends were trimmed by 0 bases and 4 bases, with 11 bases remaining between them. Germline values: CDR1 ENHRY, CDR2 SYGVKD. The CDR3 extends over 15 amino acids. The chain's CDR3 is CAISESRGRSDTQYF. CDR3 nucleotides: TGTGCCATCAGTGAGTCCCGGGGGCGGTCAGATACGCAGTATTTT.

The chain joins TRBV19 to TRBJ1-2; D is perhaps TRBD1 (5 bases). CDR1 is LNHDA and CDR2 is SQIVND in the germline V gene (reference sequence). The CDR3 extends over 14 amino acids. V lost 5 bases and J 5 bases, leaving 15 bases between the germline ends. CDR3 bases: TGTGCCAGTAGTCCGGGACCGACGGAGTATGGCTACACCTTC. Encoded protein: CASSPGPTEYGYTF.

The rearrangement links TRBV7-3 to TRBJ2-7; possibly TRBD1 for D (6 bases). V lost 5 bases and J 4 bases, leaving 21 bases between the germline ends. Germline V gene sequence: CDR1 SGHTA, CDR2 FQGTGA. This CDR3 is built from 16 residues. Here the CDR3 DNA reads TGTGCCAGCAGCCCAGGGGCAGCCGGGATGGGTTACGAGCAGTACTTC. This translates into CASSPGAAGMGYEQYF.

The chain is built from TRBV2 and TRBJ1-3; D is unresolved. V shed 3 bases and J shed 2 bases, with 8 bases lying between them. The CDR3 is 14 amino acids. Per the germline V gene, CDR1 is SNHLY and CDR2 is FYNNEI. DNA for the CDR3: TGTGCCAGCAGTGACGATTGGACTGGAAACACCATATATTTT. This sequence encodes CASSDDWTGNTIYF.

This clone was recorded a few times. The gene calls are TRBV12-3 or TRBV12-4 and TRBJ1-1; D remains ambiguous. The germline V and J ends were trimmed by 6 bases and 13 bases, with 21 bases remaining between them. The CDR3 is made up of 13 amino acids. CDR3 loop: CASRRPWEIKGFF. Here the CDR3 DNA reads TGTGCCAGCAGGCGTCCCTGGGAGATAAAAGGTTTCTTT.

The chain joins TRBV12-5 to TRBJ1-5; D may be TRBD1 (6 bases). Germline loops: CDR1 LGHNT, CDR2 FRNRAP. V was clipped by 6 bases and J by 3 bases, with 12 bases between them. CDR3 length: 14 residues. CDR3: CASGGQGNNQPQHF. Written as DNA, the CDR3 is TGTGCTAGTGGGGGGCAGGGGAACAATCAGCCCCAGCATTTT.

CDR3 nucleotides: TGTGCCAGTAGGCTCACAGATACGCAGTATTTT. Its protein is CASRLTDTQYF. This chain links TRBV19 with TRBJ2-3, with unresolved D. Per germline, CDR1 LNHDA and CDR2 SQIVND (reference sequence). This CDR3 contains 11 residues. V was clipped by 6 bases and J by 2 bases, with 3 bases between them.

The rearrangement uses TRBV5-1 and TRBJ2-1, with 10 nucleotides matching TRBD1. Germline V gene sequence: CDR1 SGHRS, CDR2 YFSETQ. The CDR3 totals 16 residues. V lost 1 base and J lost 6; bases outside the gene matches: 7. The CDR3 loop reads CASSLRGQGQGNEQFF. The CDR3 region has the DNA TGCGCCAGCAGCTTGAGGGGACAGGGGCAAGGCAATGAGCAGTTCTTC.

This clone has a single count. V and J are TRBV4-3 and TRBJ2-2; D may correspond to TRBD1 or TRBD2 (5 bases each). There are 15 residues in the CDR3. Germline V CDR1 and CDR2: LGHNA, YSLEER. The ends were cut back, 2 bases at V and 7 bases at J, with 14 bases in the middle. CDR3 in amino acids: CASSQTGTSGGELFF. The CDR3 bases are TGCGCCAGCAGCCAAACCGGGACGTCCGGCGGGGAGCTGTTTTTT.

The rearrangement uses TRBV9 and TRBJ2-5; TRBD2 matches 7 bases. The CDR3 has 15 residues. Germline V CDR1 and CDR2: SGDLS, YYNGEE. Losses at the gene ends were 4 bases for V and 3 bases for J; bases not matched to a gene: 9. CDR3 protein: CASSPLSSGKETQYF. DNA for the CDR3: TGTGCCAGCAGCCCCCTATCTAGCGGTAAAGAGACCCAGTACTTC.

The chain combines TRBV7-2 with TRBJ2-5; 16 nucleotides agree with TRBD2. There are 18 residues in the CDR3. V trimming: 3 bases; J trimming: 5 bases; junction bases outside the gene matches: 9. Looked up from germline, CDR1 is SGHTA and CDR2 is FQGNSA. The DNA of the CDR3 is TGTGCCAGCAGCTTGACCGGGACTAGCGGGGGGGCAAGGGAGACCCAGTACTTC. Its translation: CASSLTGTSGGARETQYF.

This sequence joins TRBV9 and TRBJ2-6; D is ambiguous. Trimming pared 0 bases from V and 1 base from J, leaving 8 bases between. The germline gives CDR1 SGDLS, CDR2 YYNGEE. CDR3 length equals 16 residues. CDR3 DNA: TGTGCCAGCAGCGTAGCTACGACGTCTGGGGCCAACGTCCTGACTTTC. Translating gives CASSVATTSGANVLTF.

This chain links TRBV6-5 with TRBJ1-2; maybe TRBD1 (5 bases). This CDR3 has 14 residues. The germline CDR1 and CDR2 sequences are MNHEY and SVGAGI. V was cut by 0 bases and J by 4 bases, with 9 bases left in between. The DNA of the CDR3 is TGTGCCAGCAGTTACTCGCTAGGGACCTATGGCTACACCTTC. Encoded protein: CASSYSLGTYGYTF.

Here the CDR3 reads CASSDPTATNEKLFF. The CDR3 DNA reads TGTGCCAGCAGCGACCCAACCGCAACTAATGAAAAACTGTTTTTT. V is TRBV5-4 and J is TRBJ1-4; D unresolved. In germline, CDR1 is SGHNT, CDR2 YYREEE (reference sequence). V was pared by 4 bases and J by 0 bases, with 10 bases between. The CDR3 spans 15 residues.